Shown below are 23 T cell receptor beta chains from a single sample sequenced in a study of identical twins. TCRdb called the 5' RACE reads again in MiXCR, with one record for every CDR3 protein. Of some 900,000 distinct CDR3 sequences in the sample, more than 9% are singletons; the top ten hold 1.5% to 2%. The same data also contributed to another study, on yellow fever vaccine responses in identical twins.

Material for sequencing was PBMCs. The receptors derive from a woman between 18 and 30 years old in good health.

V gene TRBV2 combines with J gene TRBJ1-2, with no clear D. V lost 5 bases, J lost 0 bases, and 7 bases lay in between. This CDR3 is 13 amino acids long. Germline CDR1 is SNHLY and CDR2 is FYNNEI. For the CDR3, the DNA is TGTGCCAGCAGTACCGACACTAACTATGGCTACACCTTC. Encoded protein: CASSTDTNYGYTF.

The sample holds many counts of this clonotype. The chain couples TRBV28 to TRBJ2-3; TRBD1 matches at 8 bases. The CDR3 is made up of 16 amino acids. CDR1 and CDR2 from the germline V gene are MDHEN and SYDVKM. Trimming at V came to 6 bases and at J to 5 bases, leaving 13 bases not matched to a gene. The CDR3 DNA follows: TGTGCCAGCAGGGAATTATCAGGGGGCCGGGGAGATACGCAGTATTTT. Encoded protein: CASRELSGGRGDTQYF. Using reference TRBV28 and TRBJ2-3 for the parts outside the CDR3, the full variable domain is DVKVTQSSRYLVKRTGEKVFLECVQDMDHENMFWYRQDPGLGLRLIYFSYDVKMKEKGDIPEGYSVSREKKERFSLILESASTNQTSMYLCASRELSGGRGDTQYFGPGTRLTVL.

The rearrangement links TRBV20-1 to TRBJ2-7, with 9 bases that match TRBD2. CDR1 and CDR2 (germline): DFQATT, SNEGSKA (reference sequence). This CDR3 region has 13 residues. The V and J ends lost 6 bases and 0 bases, in that order; junction bases with no gene match: 3. The CDR3 DNA reads TGCAGTGCCGCGGGGGGGGCCTCCTACGAGCAGTACGTC. Its protein product is CSAAGGASYEQYV.

Ten or more counts support this clonotype. This rearrangement joins TRBV12-3 or TRBV12-4 to TRBJ1-2; a possible D gene is TRBD1 (6 bases). The CDR3 has 14 residues. Trimming left V 6 bases short and J 7 bases short, with 18 bases between. The CDR3 reads CASRKGQSIIGYTF. The CDR3 DNA reads TGTGCCAGCAGGAAAGGACAGTCTATCATTGGCTACACCTTC.

V and J are TRBV27 and TRBJ1-1, with D unclear. Per germline, CDR1 MNHEY and CDR2 SMNVEV (reference sequence). This CDR3 comprises 13 residues. V shed 2 bases and J shed 6 bases, with 10 bases lying between them. This CDR3 is CASSLTGFAEAFF. The CDR3 DNA reads as TGTGCCAGCAGTTTAACGGGGTTCGCTGAAGCTTTCTTT.

The chain combines TRBV3-1 with TRBJ2-3, with 10 bases that match TRBD2. This CDR3 region has 19 residues. Looked up from germline, CDR1 is LGHDT and CDR2 is YNNKEL (reference sequence). Losses at the gene ends were 0 bases for V and 4 bases for J; bases not matched to a gene: 13. CDR3 sequence reads: CASSQDRIAGGLSADTQYF. Written as DNA, the CDR3 is TGTGCCAGCAGCCAAGATAGGATAGCGGGAGGTCTCTCGGCAGATACGCAGTATTTT.

Note on this clonotype: The junction does not match germline at one end; this may be a read error. The V and J genes are TRBV7-9 and TRBJ2-1, with 11 positions matching TRBD2. There are 15 residues in the CDR3. Per the germline V gene, CDR1 is SEHNR and CDR2 is FQNEAQ (reference sequence). This CDR3 is CASSIAGGIYNEQFF. The DNA of the CDR3 is TGTGCCAGCAGCATAGCGGGAGGGATCTACAATGAGCAGTTCTTC.

This clonotype was picked up a small number of times. The chain uses TRBV20-1 and TRBJ1-5, with 9 bases that match TRBD1. Germline V gene lookup returns CDR1 DFQATT and CDR2 SNEGSKA (reference sequence). Germline trimming cut 5 bases from V and 7 bases from J; bases unmatched to any gene: 12. CDR3 size: 15 residues. The CDR3 spells CSALEFGQGRQPQHF. CDR3 bases: TGCAGTGCTCTTGAATTCGGACAGGGGCGGCAGCCCCAGCATTTT.

This clonotype was seen only a few times. The chain is built from TRBV24-1 and TRBJ2-3; TRBD1 matches at 7 bases. The length of the CDR3 is 15 residues. Germline V gene sequence: CDR1 KGHDR, CDR2 SFDVKD. The V gene end was trimmed by 7 bases and the J gene end by 0 bases; junction bases not matched to a gene: 6. The CDR3 region is CATSEGAASTDTQYF. The CDR3 nucleotides read TGTGCCACCAGCGAGGGGGCCGCTAGCACAGATACGCAGTATTTT.

The genes are TRBV10-1 and TRBJ1-1; D is perhaps TRBD1 (6 bases). V was clipped by 3 bases and J by 0 bases, with 23 bases between them. CDR1 and CDR2 (germline): WNHNN, SYGVQD (reference sequence). The CDR3 runs to 19 residues. The CDR3 sequence is CASSDLDSQAPFMNTEAFF. The CDR3 DNA reads TGCGCCAGCAGTGACCTGGACAGTCAGGCGCCTTTCATGAACACTGAAGCTTTCTTT.

This clonotype was observed many times. V is TRBV6-1 and J is TRBJ1-6, with D tentatively TRBD1 (6 bases). Germline-derived CDR1 and CDR2 are MNHNS and SASEGT. The CDR3 runs 13 residues. Trimming stripped 6 bases from V and 8 bases from J, with 11 bases between. The CDR3 spells CASSIHRDSPLHF. DNA for the CDR3: TGTGCCAGCAGCATTCACAGGGATTCACCCCTCCACTTT.

The chain couples TRBV12-3 or TRBV12-4 to TRBJ1-2; D not certain. With 3 bases removed from V and 1 base from J, the gap between germline ends came to 12 bases. This CDR3 is 15 amino acids long. This chain's CDR3 is CASSFKLDVNYGYTF. Written as DNA, the CDR3 is TGTGCCAGCAGTTTTAAGCTGGACGTTAACTATGGCTACACCTTC.

The chain carries TRBV29-1 and TRBJ2-2; D perhaps matches TRBD1 (6 bases). Trimming took off 7 bases at V and 2 bases at J, with 11 bases between the two ends. CDR3 length equals 13 residues. CDR1 and CDR2 (germline): SQVTM, ANQGSEA. This CDR3 reads CSDRDINTGELFF. DNA for the CDR3: TGCAGCGATAGGGACATCAACACCGGGGAGCTGTTTTTT.

V is TRBV11-3 and J is TRBJ2-3; 7 bases line up with TRBD1. V lost 5 bases and J lost 1; bases outside the gene matches: 9. This CDR3 has 16 residues. Germline loops: CDR1 SGHNT, CDR2 YENEEA. The CDR3 spells CASSRSGQIGTDTQYF. DNA of the CDR3: TGTGCCAGCAGCCGATCGGGACAGATAGGCACAGATACGCAGTATTTT.

This clonotype has more than one count but fewer than ten. The V call is TRBV25-1, the J call TRBJ2-1; unclear D gene. The CDR3 covers 15 residues. Deletions cut 0 bases from V and 0 bases from J, with 6 bases between. Germline V lookup: CDR1 MGHDK, CDR2 SYGVNS. CDR3 sequence (DNA): TGTGCCAGCAGTGAATACCCAGGCTCCTACAATGAGCAGTTCTTC. It codes for CASSEYPGSYNEQFF.

The chain has TRBV5-1 and TRBJ1-4, with TRBD1 matching 7 bases. Germline lookup yields CDR1 SGHRS and CDR2 YFSETQ. Trimming removed 0 bases from V and 4 bases from J; junction bases left unmatched: 12. The length of the CDR3 is 18 residues. CDR3 bases: TGCGCCAGCAGCTTGGGCGTAGGGGGCAGGGAAGATAATGAAAAACTGTTTTTT. Translation: CASSLGVGGREDNEKLFF. The full variable domain, in which reference TRBV5-1 and TRBJ1-4 provide the parts outside the CDR3, is KAGVTQTPRYLIKTRGQQVTLSCSPISGHRSVSWYQQTPGQGLQFLFEYFSETQRNKGNFPGRFSGRQFSNSRSEMNVSTLELGDSALYLCASSLGVGGREDNEKLFFGSGTQLSVL.

This clonotype came up a few times. The V gene is TRBV6-5, the J gene TRBJ2-5; 9 nucleotides agree with TRBD2. The CDR3 is 14 amino acids. V lost 0 bases and J lost 5; bases outside the gene matches: 1. Germline-derived CDR1 and CDR2 are MNHEY and SVGAGI. The chain's CDR3 is CASSYSTSGETQYF. CDR3 bases: TGTGCCAGCAGTTACTCTACTAGCGGGGAGACCCAGTACTTC.

This chain joins TRBV20-1 and TRBJ1-1, with D uncertain. V lost 4 bases, J lost 3 bases, and 9 bases lay in between. Germline CDR1 reads DFQATT; CDR2 reads SNEGSKA (reference sequence). This CDR3 contains 12 residues. The DNA of the CDR3 is TGCAGTGCTAAGAAAGGGTACACTGAAGCTTTCTTT. Its protein product is CSAKKGYTEAFF.

This clonotype was detected a few times. The chain combines TRBV9 with TRBJ2-1, with 9 nucleotides matching TRBD1. V shed 5 bases, J shed 11 bases, and the junction held 5 bases outside the gene matches. Germline-derived CDR1 and CDR2 are SGDLS and YYNGEE. CDR3 size: 12 residues. CDR3 loop: CASRATGGQQFF. Here the CDR3 DNA reads TGTGCCAGCAGAGCCACAGGGGGCCAGCAGTTCTTC.

J is TRBJ2-3 and V is TRBV4-1; D tentatively fits TRBD1 or TRBD2 (5 bases each). The CDR3 spans 16 residues. Germline CDR1 MGHRA, CDR2 YSYEKL. Trimming removed 0 bases at V and 6 bases at J, with 16 bases between. CDR3 in amino acids: CASSQDSPGLRDTQYF. The CDR3 region has the DNA TGCGCCAGCAGCCAAGATTCCCCGGGGCTCCGCGATACGCAGTATTTT.

The V gene is TRBV20-1, the J gene TRBJ2-1; TRBD1 matches 10 bases. Germline lookup yields CDR1 DFQATT and CDR2 SNEGSKA (reference sequence). The length of the CDR3 is 14 residues. The V and J ends lost 6 bases and 9 bases, in that order; junction bases with no gene match: 11. Here the CDR3 reads CSAMGQGYPIEQFF. As DNA, the CDR3 is TGCAGTGCCATGGGACAGGGGTACCCCATTGAGCAGTTCTTC.

This clonotype has a count of ten or more. The CDR3 is CASSLQGARYGYTF. CDR3 in DNA: TGTGCCAGCAGTTTACAGGGGGCACGGTATGGCTACACCTTC. The chain combines TRBV12-3 or TRBV12-4 with TRBJ1-2; 8 positions agree with TRBD1. J gave up 5 bases and V 2 bases, and 4 bases lay outside the gene matches. The CDR3 is 14 residues long.

This clonotype was counted only a few times. The chain carries TRBV3-1 and TRBJ1-6; no clear D gene. The CDR3 is made up of 16 amino acids. In germline, CDR1 is LGHDT, CDR2 YNNKEL (reference sequence). Trimming stripped 1 base from V and 6 bases from J, with 13 bases between. In DNA form, the CDR3 reads TGTGCCAGCAGCCAAGCCGGTGTCAGCCCTAATTCACCCCTCCACTTT. Translated, it gives CASSQAGVSPNSPLHF.